A selection of T cell receptor beta chains follows, all from one sample in a study of T cell responses to AZD1222 COVID-19 vaccine. The repertoire was sequenced with immunoSEQ multiplex PCR; TCRdb's copy has only in-frame clones and lacks some. The sample yields some 110,000 clones, 85% to 90% seen once. The input for sequencing was peripheral blood, taken 28 days after the second AZD1222 dose. These receptors were obtained from an adult who received the AZD1222 COVID-19 vaccine. The CDR3 runs from the conserved cysteine through the conserved F or W.

16	TRBV28	TRBJ1-2	CASSSGQAPANYGYTF
16	TRBV6-5	TRBJ1-1	CASSSPRQGKVTEAFF
16	TRBV6-1	TRBJ1-5	CASSEIAGFSNQPQHF
15	TRBV27	TRBJ2-5	CASSLSGDWQETQYF
14	TRBV5-1	TRBJ1-1	CASSLVADYTEAFF
16	TRBV12-2	TRBJ2-3	CASRPRGHRFTDTQYF
19	TRBV9	TRBJ2-2	CASSVEGGLADPHTGELFF
14	TRBV6-5	TRBJ1-2	CASSYSGDNYGYTF
15	TRBV7-2	TRBJ2-5	CASSPWDSPKETQYF
14	TRBV5-1	TRBJ1-1	CASSLSRYSTEAFF
14	TRBV28	TRBJ1-2	CASHGVAPFYGYTF
16	TRBV4-3	TRBJ1-6	CASSRGAAGLGSPLHF
12	TRBV25-1	TRBJ1-3	CASSGNFITIYF
14	TRBV6-5	TRBJ2-1	CASSSLAVNNEQFF
11	TRBV19	TRBJ2-5	CATQKEKTQYF
13	TRBV5-5	TRBJ1-1	CASSFLGDTEAFF
14	TRBV6-2/TRBV6-3	TRBJ2-1	CASSYSGVGNEQFF
16	TRBV14	TRBJ1-3	CASSKRRPYSGNTIYF
13	TRBV6-5	TRBJ2-7	CASRRGRDYEQYF
15	TRBV19	TRBJ1-5	CASRSRGGRNQPQHF
14	TRBV6-2/TRBV6-3	TRBJ1-2	CASSYPGQFDGYTF
13	TRBV29-1	TRBJ1-1	CSTGQGGYTEAFF
14	TRBV6-5	TRBJ1-6	CASRGTAGPSPLHF
13	TRBV7-7	TRBJ2-5	CASSLAGTKTQYF
15	TRBV7-6	TRBJ2-5	CASSGRAGGQETQYF
14	TRBV10-2	TRBJ1-5	CATTGQGASQPQHF
15	TRBV5-6	TRBJ2-2	CASTQQGPNTGELFF
14	TRBV2	TRBJ1-5	CASSERGTPWPQHF
15	TRBV19	TRBJ2-4	CASSRATGGDDIQYF
14	TRBV5-1	TRBJ1-6	CASSLETANSPLHF
17	TRBV4-3	TRBJ1-4	CASSQGPAARSNEKLFF
13	TRBV12-3/TRBV12-4	TRBJ1-5	CASRAEGNQPQHF
13	TRBV12-3/TRBV12-4	TRBJ2-7	CASSPGSGYEQYF
16	TRBV4-2	TRBJ1-4	CASSQALGQGNEKLFF
13	TRBV29-1	TRBJ1-1	CSVVKAGNTEAFF
18	TRBV4-1	TRBJ2-7	CASSQKGTGTGDTYEQYF
15	TRBV2	TRBJ1-2	CASRPRAGVNYGYTF
14	TRBV13	TRBJ1-3	CASSLGGSGNTIYF
13	TRBV6-5	TRBJ2-7	CASSSTDSYEQYF
13	TRBV27	TRBJ2-7	CASSGTGAPEQYF
15	TRBV19	TRBJ1-3	CASSFLRDPGNTIYF
12	TRBV5-6	TRBJ1-6	CASSPGGSPLHF
13	TRBV7-3	TRBJ1-1	CASSLTGEGKAFF
15	TRBV18	TRBJ1-6	CASSPRDLNNSPLHF
13	TRBV12-3/TRBV12-4	TRBJ1-3	CASSWTTTGTIYF
13	TRBV29-1	TRBJ1-4	CSVEASSGEKLFF